Listed below are T cell receptor beta chains from one sample, sequenced in a study of technical replicates of blood from several donors. Libraries were prepared by immunoSEQ multiplex PCR; TCRdb keeps only in-frame clonotypes and omits some of them. The sample has tens of thousands of clones, about 87% seen once. Sequenced input: PBMCs. These receptors were collected from a human donor in good health. Some clones in this sample may be carry-over from other donors' samples. CDR3s include the opening cysteine and the closing phenylalanine or tryptophan. Fields, in order: J gene, clone size, CDR3 length, V gene, D gene, CDR3 protein, CDR3 DNA. D genes are given only for firm matches. Clone size appears in some rows only: once, few, many, or a class for an expanded clone.

TRBJ2-7,.,14,TRBV7-8,.,CASSLNAGGYEQYF,TGTGCCAGCAGCTTAAACGCAGGGGGGTACGAGCAGTACTTC
TRBJ2-1,.,17,TRBV5-5,.,CASSLDTGTRSYNEQFF,TGTGCCAGCAGCTTGGATACCGGGACACGATCCTACAATGAGCAGTTCTTC
TRBJ2-1,.,14,TRBV10-1,.,CASSDGPPRDEQFF,TGCGCCAGCAGTGACGGCCCCCCGAGGGATGAGCAGTTCTTC
TRBJ1-1,once,15,TRBV2,TRBD1,CASSLKIAGGTEAFF,TGTGCCAGCAGCTTGAAGATAGCAGGGGGCACTGAAGCTTTCTTT
TRBJ1-1,.,12,TRBV5-6,.,CASSHQGTEAFF,TGTGCCAGCAGTCACCAGGGGACTGAAGCTTTCTTT
TRBJ2-7,.,16,TRBV19,.,CASTGTTGGDSYEQYF,TGTGCCAGTACAGGAACGACGGGGGGCGATTCTTACGAGCAGTACTTC
TRBJ2-2,.,16,TRBV5-4,TRBD2,CASSSIAGVVTGELFF,TGTGCCAGCAGCTCTATAGCGGGAGTTGTCACCGGGGAGCTGTTTTTT
TRBJ1-6,.,16,TRBV10-3,.,CAISEVRGGDNSPLHF,TGTGCCATCAGTGAGGTGCGAGGAGGGGATAATTCACCCCTCCACTTT
TRBJ1-2,.,15,TRBV9,TRBD1,CASSSQRRQGAGYTF,TGTGCCAGCAGCTCACAGCGGCGACAGGGTGCCGGCTACACCTTC
TRBJ1-4,few,13,TRBV11-2,.,CASRGEGSEKLFF,TGTGCCAGCAGGGGGGAGGGTAGCGAAAAACTGTTTTTT
TRBJ2-1,.,15,TRBV5-1,.,CASSNRDSSYNEQFF,TGCGCCAGCAGCAACCGGGACTCCTCCTACAATGAGCAGTTCTTC
TRBJ2-2,.,14,TRBV19,TRBD2,CASSPGLAAGELFF,TGTGCCAGTAGCCCGGGACTAGCGGCCGGGGAGCTGTTTTTT
TRBJ2-3,.,15,TRBV21-1,.,CASSRTKQPPITQYF,TGTGCCAGCAGCCGAACCAAACAGCCCCCCATCACGCAGTATTTT
TRBJ2-7,.,14,TRBV18,TRBD2,CASSPGIGTSGSDF,TGTGCCAGCTCACCCGGGATCGGTACTAGCGGGAGTGACTTC
TRBJ1-3,.,14,TRBV6-5,.,CASSERGYGNTIYF,TGTGCCAGCAGCGAGAGAGGCTATGGAAACACCATATATTTT
TRBJ2-3,.,17,TRBV9,TRBD2,CASSDRLAGRSTDTQYF,TGTGCCAGCAGCGACAGACTAGCGGGGAGGAGCACAGATACGCAGTATTTT
TRBJ2-2,.,14,TRBV19,.,CASSRQSGAGELFF,TGTGCCAGTAGTAGACAGTCGGGTGCCGGGGAGCTGTTTTTT
TRBJ1-1,.,15,TRBV5-1,TRBD1,CASSPIAQGAPEAFF,TGCGCCAGCAGCCCCATCGCACAGGGGGCGCCTGAAGCTTTCTTT
TRBJ1-2,.,12,TRBV30,TRBD1,CAWSRTGRGYTF,TGTGCCTGGAGTCGGACAGGGCGCGGCTACACCTTC
TRBJ1-3,.,14,TRBV27,.,CASSLAGIGNTIYF,TGTGCCAGCAGTTTAGCAGGGATAGGAAACACCATATATTTT
TRBJ1-1,.,15,TRBV7-2,TRBD1,CASSQFDRGGTEAFF,TGTGCCAGCAGCCAATTTGACAGGGGAGGGACTGAAGCTTTCTTT